These T cell receptor beta chains were read from a single sample in a study of blood T cell repertoires in COVID-19. The repertoire was sequenced with immunoSEQ multiplex PCR; TCRdb's copy has only in-frame clones and lacks some. The sample has 210,000 or so clones; over 75% are singletons. Sequenced: PBMCs or T cells enriched from blood (not recorded which). Every receptor here comes from a man aged 25-40 years with acute COVID-19. CDR3s include the opening cysteine and the closing phenylalanine or tryptophan. Each record gives: J gene, V gene, D gene, CDR3 protein. D genes are given only for firm matches.

TRBJ2-2	TRBV6-4	-	CASSAGQGPTGELFF
TRBJ1-4	TRBV3-1/TRBV3-2	-	CASSLSGALAQNEKLFF
TRBJ2-1	TRBV6-4	TRBD2	CASSVLAGELNEQFF
TRBJ2-1	TRBV9	TRBD2	CASSPSGTSGENEQFF
TRBJ2-5	TRBV7-3	TRBD2	CASSPRGGGEETQYF
TRBJ2-7	TRBV3-1/TRBV3-2	TRBD2	CASSPGGYEQYF
TRBJ1-2	TRBV9	TRBD1	CASSVLDRAYGYTF
TRBJ1-1	TRBV12-5	-	CASGLVPGNTEAFF
TRBJ2-1	TRBV6-6	-	CASRPTSYNEQFF
TRBJ1-1	TRBV12-3/TRBV12-4	-	CASRKTGPAFF
TRBJ1-1	TRBV12-5	-	CASGPGSSGAFF
TRBJ1-6	TRBV5-4	-	CASSLAGNNSPLHF
TRBJ2-2	TRBV6-1	-	CASSEVWGPGGELFF
TRBJ1-1	TRBV4-2	-	CASSQELGGTEAFF
TRBJ2-7	TRBV7-2	-	CASSLEPLSSYEQYF
TRBJ2-4	TRBV5-1	TRBD1	CASSLPWDSKNIQYF
TRBJ2-7	TRBV6-5	-	CASRPTRGGEQYF
TRBJ1-5	TRBV28	-	CASTPPLAQPQHF
TRBJ2-7	TRBV28	TRBD2	CASSQQTRTSGARAYEQYF
TRBJ1-2	TRBV19	-	CASSIVGGDLYGYTF
TRBJ2-2	TRBV11-2	TRBD2	CASSLNYLVAGGTGELFF
TRBJ1-1	TRBV19	-	CASSMGRTEAFF
TRBJ1-3	TRBV18	TRBD1	CASSPLRDRAGNTIYF
TRBJ2-1	TRBV30	-	CAWSRANNEQFF